The clone carrying this T cell receptor beta chain was seen repeatedly, ten times or more. This record comes from a study of T cell repertoires in cytomegalovirus infection. This CDR3 has 15 residues. V was trimmed by 3 bases and J by 9 bases, leaving 20 bases between them. CDR1 and CDR2 (germline): SGHTA, FQGNSA. TCRdb processed the reads anew with MiXCR; each CDR3 protein has one entry. The sample has fewer than 200,000 distinct CDR3 sequences, approximately 9.6% seen once. The receptor comes from a human donor in good health (CMV status not recorded). Some clones in this sample may be carry-over from other donors' samples. Material: PBMCs. This chain uses TRBV7-2 with TRBJ2-5; no clear D. The CDR3 bases are TGTGCCAGCAGCTTGGTCGAGAGATCCCAATGGGCCCAGTACTTC. Protein sequence: CASSLVERSQWAQYF.